This TCR beta chain was recorded in a study of early T cells in non-severe SARS-CoV-2 infection. This CDR3 comprises 13 residues. CDR1 and CDR2 from the germline V gene are DFQATT and SNEGSKA (reference sequence). V was pared by 6 bases and J by 7 bases, with 6 bases of the junction left unmatched. TCRdb reanalysed the 5' RACE reads using MiXCR and keeps one entry per CDR3 protein. Found here are 53,000 or so distinct CDR3 sequences, more than 6.5% of them singletons; the top ten hold 5% to 6.5%. The TCR sequence derives from an adult who was a healthcare worker with PCR-confirmed SARS-CoV-2 infection or an uninfected control (not recorded which). This chain links TRBV20-1 with TRBJ1-4; 9 nucleotides align to TRBD1. The sequenced sample was whole blood. The CDR3 coding sequence is TGCAGTGCACCCCGACAGGGGGTTGAAAAACTGTTTTTT. Its protein product is CSAPRQGVEKLFF.